One sample yielded the 24 T cell receptor beta chains listed below, sequenced in a study of T-cell memory formation after mild COVID-19 (dated by TCRdb to about 2021). Library preparation employed 5' RACE. For sequencing, an Illumina NovaSeq 6000 was employed. The public reads were reanalyzed by TCRdb: fastp trimming at Q25, MiXCR alignment, in-frame beta chains only. Every distinct CDR3 protein forms one entry, paired with its most common genes and DNA. The sample yields approximately 180,000 distinct CDR3 sequences; approximately 16% were counted once. Approximately 2.1% of the sample is taken by the ten largest. The specimen was PBMCs or a T cell subset sorted from them (not recorded which). The receptor source for this set is an adult woman who had mild COVID-19 (a few samples of this study predate the infection). The sample titles of this study are shuffled in the database, so cell type and time point are left out; the donor was told from shared clones.

This clonotype was observed a handful of times. V and J are TRBV4-1 and TRBJ2-1; D tentatively fits TRBD1 or TRBD2 (6 bases each). The CDR3 has 18 residues. Trimming cost V 0 bases and J 3 bases, with 18 bases left between them. The germline V gene has CDR1 MGHRA and CDR2 YSYEKL. The CDR3 coding sequence is TGCGCCAGCAGCCAAGACCCTCCCCTAGGGGGGCTCTACAATGAGCAGTTCTTC. Protein product: CASSQDPPLGGLYNEQFF.

This clonotype was seen ten or more times. V and J are TRBV7-9 and TRBJ2-5; 7 bases are a match to TRBD1. Per the germline V gene, CDR1 is SEHNR and CDR2 is FQNEAQ (reference sequence). The V segment lost 1 base and the J segment 4 bases; nucleotides outside the gene matches: 3. The CDR3 contains 14 residues. CDR3 DNA sequence: TGTGCCAGCAGCTTAGTGACAGGGACAGAGACCCAGTACTTC. It codes for CASSLVTGTETQYF.

The chain couples TRBV6-5 to TRBJ2-7, with D unclear. V lost 10 bases and J lost 2, with 12 bases in between. Germline V gives CDR1 MNHEY, CDR2 SVGAGI. This CDR3 region has 12 residues. The CDR3 reads CAIRTPAYEQYF. CDR3 DNA: TGTGCCATCCGGACCCCGGCCTACGAGCAGTACTTC.

CDR3: CASARSSNQPQHF. CDR3 DNA sequence: TGTGCCAGCGCACGGAGCAGCAATCAGCCCCAGCATTTT. This chain links TRBV2 with TRBJ1-5; no clear D. With 8 bases removed from V and 1 base from J, the gap between germline ends came to 9 bases. There are 13 residues in the CDR3. Germline CDR1 SNHLY, CDR2 FYNNEI.

This clonotype was seen a few times. The gene calls are TRBV12-3 or TRBV12-4 and TRBJ1-4, with 7 bases lining up with TRBD1. The CDR3 has 16 residues. V lost 6 bases, J lost 1 base, and 8 bases stayed unmatched. In nucleotides, the CDR3 is TGTGCCAGCAGCGTAACTTCAGGGGGAACTAATGAAAAACTGTTTTTT. Translating gives CASSVTSGGTNEKLFF.

The V gene is TRBV7-9, the J gene TRBJ2-3; possibly TRBD1 for D (6 bases). The V gene's germline CDR1 is SEHNR and CDR2 FQNEAQ (reference sequence). The CDR3 is 15 amino acids. Trimming took off 0 bases at V and 9 bases at J, with 16 bases between the two ends. The chain's CDR3 is CASSLAGASGETQYF. CDR3 nucleotide sequence: TGTGCCAGCAGCTTAGCGGGGGCCTCCGGAGAGACGCAGTATTTT.

This sequence joins TRBV3-1 and TRBJ2-1; the match to TRBD2 covers 8 bases. This CDR3 has 13 amino acids. V lost 7 bases to trimming and J lost 8 bases; unmatched junction nucleotides: 7. Germline CDR1 LGHDT, CDR2 YNNKEL (reference sequence). CDR3 sequence reads: CASKGSGGYEQFF. In DNA, the CDR3 is TGTGCCAGCAAAGGATCGGGGGGGTATGAGCAGTTCTTC.

The chain couples TRBV7-9 to TRBJ2-7; 8 nucleotides agree with TRBD1. The V segment lost 5 bases and the J segment 2 bases; nucleotides outside the gene matches: 11. CDR3 length: 16 amino acids. CDR1 and CDR2 (germline): SEHNR, FQNEAQ (reference sequence). The CDR3 loop reads CASSQDWTGSTYEQYF. CDR3 DNA: TGTGCCAGCAGCCAAGACTGGACAGGGAGTACCTACGAGCAGTACTTC.

The chain has TRBV12-3 or TRBV12-4 and TRBJ2-3; possible D gene TRBD2, 6 bases. The CDR3 runs 12 residues. The ends were cut back, 6 bases at V and 6 bases at J, with 10 bases in the middle. The CDR3 protein is CASSLARDTQYF. The CDR3 DNA is TGTGCCAGCAGCCTAGCGCGCGATACGCAGTATTTT.

V is TRBV5-8 and J is TRBJ2-5; TRBD2 is a possible D gene (7 bases). Germline values: CDR1 SGHTS, CDR2 YDEGEE. This CDR3 region has 14 residues. V gave up 4 bases and J gave up 5 bases, with 15 bases separating them. The CDR3 reads CASSREGRGETQYF. In DNA form, the CDR3 reads TGTGCCAGCAGCCGTGAAGGGAGGGGGGAGACCCAGTACTTC.

For the CDR3, the DNA is TGCGCCAGCAGCTTGGCTCCTTCGGGTTCTGAGCAGTTCTTC. This sequence encodes CASSLAPSGSEQFF. This chain uses TRBV5-1 with TRBJ2-1; no reliable D call. This CDR3 has 14 residues. Germline V CDR1 and CDR2: SGHRS, YFSETQ. Trimming left V 0 bases short and J 9 bases short, with 13 bases between.

The chain uses TRBV7-2 and TRBJ1-2; D is undetermined. The CDR3 contains 12 residues. Germline CDR1 and CDR2: SGHTA and FQGNSA. Trimming pared 5 bases from V and 4 bases from J, leaving 8 bases between. As DNA, the CDR3 is TGTGCCAGCAGCCCGGGCATCTATGGCTACACCTTC. This codes for CASSPGIYGYTF.

This clonotype was seen more than once but under ten times. This sequence joins TRBV20-1 and TRBJ2-7, with TRBD2 matching over 7 bases. CDR3 length equals 14 residues. Germline V lookup: CDR1 DFQATT, CDR2 SNEGSKA (reference sequence). With V trimmed by 6 bases and J by 2 bases, 10 bases remained unmatched. CDR3 sequence: CSAGFSAGPYEQYF. CDR3 DNA sequence: TGCAGTGCGGGGTTTTCAGCGGGGCCCTACGAGCAGTACTTC.

There are a few counts of this clonotype. The rearrangement links TRBV25-1 to TRBJ2-1; no clear D. The ends were cut back, 6 bases at V and 8 bases at J, with 8 bases in the middle. This CDR3 spans 11 amino acids. Germline V gene sequence: CDR1 MGHDK, CDR2 SYGVNS. CDR3 amino acids: CASSRNDEQFF. CDR3 bases: TGTGCCAGCAGCAGAAACGATGAGCAGTTCTTC.

This clonotype showed up many times. J is TRBJ1-1 and V is TRBV7-9, with D uncertain. V lost 5 bases and J 6 bases, leaving 10 bases between the germline ends. Germline CDR1 SEHNR, CDR2 FQNEAQ (reference sequence). The CDR3 spans 12 residues. The CDR3 coding sequence is TGTGCCAGCAGCCTTACCAGTGCTGAAGCTTTCTTT. It translates to CASSLTSAEAFF.

This chain links TRBV5-6 with TRBJ1-1, with D possibly TRBD1 on 6 matching bases. Germline V gives CDR1 SGHDT, CDR2 YYEEEE. The CDR3 is 14 residues long. V lost 5 bases and J 3 bases, leaving 14 bases between the germline ends. CDR3: CASRTQGLDTEAFF. The CDR3 bases are TGTGCCAGCAGGACCCAGGGGCTGGACACTGAAGCTTTCTTT.

This rearrangement joins TRBV2 to TRBJ1-2, with D uncertain. Germline assignment: CDR1 SNHLY and CDR2 FYNNEI. The CDR3 totals 14 residues. Trimming took 7 bases from V and 2 from J, leaving 14 bases between them. The CDR3 DNA reads as TGTGCCAGCACCCAGACATTCTTAAACTATGGCTACACCTTC. It yields the protein CASTQTFLNYGYTF.

This clonotype has more than one count but fewer than ten. This chain's CDR3 is CASSPRDRAFYEQYF. The CDR3 DNA is TGTGCCAGCAGTCCCCGGGACAGGGCATTCTACGAGCAGTACTTC. The rearrangement uses TRBV12-3 or TRBV12-4 and TRBJ2-7; TRBD1 agrees at 9 bases. J gave up 3 bases and V 5 bases, and 8 bases lay outside the gene matches. The CDR3 covers 15 residues.

The chain has TRBV29-1 and TRBJ1-3; 7 bases align to TRBD1. V gave up 7 bases and J gave up 0 bases; unmatched junction bases: 9. The CDR3 loop spans 15 amino acids. Germline CDR1 and CDR2: SQVTM and ANQGSEA. CDR3 amino acids: CSARGMGSSGNTIYF. CDR3 DNA sequence: TGCAGCGCCAGGGGGATGGGGAGCTCTGGAAACACCATATATTTT. Looking up the rest from reference TRBV29-1 and TRBJ1-3 gives the full variable domain: SAVISQKPSRDICQRGTSLTIQCQVDSQVTMMFWYRQQPGQSLTLIATANQGSEATYESGFVIDKFPISRPNLTFSTLTVSNMSPEDSSIYLCSARGMGSSGNTIYFGEGSWLTVV.

This sequence joins TRBV7-9 and TRBJ2-2; 12 bases line up with TRBD2. Germline V CDR1 and CDR2: SEHNR, FQNEAQ (reference sequence). J lost 7 bases, V lost 5 bases, and 8 bases had no gene match. The length of the CDR3 is 16 residues. This CDR3 reads CASSPTSGRIGGELFF. The CDR3, as DNA: TGTGCCAGCAGCCCCACTAGCGGGAGGATCGGCGGGGAGCTGTTTTTT.

There are many counts of this clonotype. The rearrangement joins TRBV12-3 or TRBV12-4 to TRBJ1-1, with D possibly TRBD1 on 5 matching bases. V lost 6 bases and J 1 base, leaving 15 bases between the germline ends. CDR3 length: 15 residues. The CDR3 nucleotides are TGTGCCAGCAGCTTATGGGGACGGCGGAACACTGAAGCTTTCTTT. Its protein product is CASSLWGRRNTEAFF.

The chain links TRBV4-2 to TRBJ2-2, with 15 nucleotides matching TRBD2. In germline, CDR1 is LGHNA, CDR2 YNFKEQ. With 4 bases clipped from V and 1 base from J, the junction kept 7 bases outside the gene matches. This CDR3 has 19 residues. CDR3 nucleotides: TGTGCCAGCAGCCCGATAGGGACTAGCGGGAGGAGGAACACCGGGGAGCTGTTTTTT. Encoded protein: CASSPIGTSGRRNTGELFF.

This clonotype turned up a few times. The chain recombines TRBV12-3 or TRBV12-4 with TRBJ1-1, with TRBD1 matching 7 bases. This CDR3 is 14 amino acids long. With V trimmed by 4 bases and J by 4 bases, 6 bases remained unmatched. The DNA for the CDR3 is TGTGCCAGCAGTTCTCCAGGGGGTGGCACTGAAGCTTTCTTT. As protein: CASSSPGGGTEAFF.

The chain employs TRBV24-1 and TRBJ2-7; TRBD1 is a possible D gene (6 bases). This CDR3 has 12 amino acids. Between the trimmed V and J ends, which lost 5 bases and 3 bases, there was a span of 7 bases. Germline loops: CDR1 KGHDR, CDR2 SFDVKD. The CDR3: CATSVDSYEQYF. CDR3 coding DNA: TGTGCCACCAGTGTGGACAGCTACGAGCAGTACTTC.